The 26 T cell receptor beta chains presented below share a single source sample, sequenced in a study of cytomegalovirus exposure and HLA in healthy donors. Vbeta (60) and Jbeta (13) primers were used in the PCR. Sequenced by immunoSEQ multiplex PCR; TCRdb stores in-frame clones only, minus some. The table lists roughly 200,000 clones, 80% to 90% of them singletons. Sample: PBMCs. The receptors stem from a man aged 40-49 years in good health and CMV-seropositive.

CDR3 region: CSVSGLADEQYF. The CDR3 nucleotides read TGCAGCGTCTCGGGACTAGCCGACGAGCAGTACTTC. J is TRBJ2-7 and V is TRBV29-1, with TRBD2 identical over 9 bases. This CDR3 has 12 amino acids. Germline lookup yields CDR1 SQVTM and CDR2 ANQGSEA. V shed 6 bases, J shed 5 bases, and the junction held 5 bases outside the gene matches.

For the CDR3, the DNA is TGTGCCAGCAGTTTTTCAGGGGGCTACACCTTC. Encoded protein: CASSFSGGYTF. The chain combines TRBV28 with TRBJ1-2; tentatively, D is TRBD1 (5 bases). Germline CDR1 is MDHEN and CDR2 is SYDVKM. The CDR3 runs to 11 residues. V was shortened by 3 bases and J by 8 bases, with 7 bases between the two germline ends.

The chain has TRBV5-4 and TRBJ2-7; 10 bases match TRBD2. This CDR3 has 15 amino acids. Germline CDR1 reads SGHNT; CDR2 reads YYREEE (reference sequence). With 4 bases clipped from V and 2 bases from J, the junction kept 6 bases outside the gene matches. In nucleotides, the CDR3 is TGTGCCAGCAGCCCCAGGACTAGCGGAACCTACGAGCAGTACTTC. Translating it yields CASSPRTSGTYEQYF.

This chain connects TRBV19 to TRBJ2-2, with D perhaps matching TRBD1 (5 bases). From germline, CDR1 is LNHDA and CDR2 SQIVND (reference sequence). V lost 4 bases and J 1 base, leaving 13 bases between the germline ends. The CDR3 sequence is 16 residues long. CDR3 protein: CASSSPGAQNTGELFF. CDR3 DNA: TGTGCCAGTAGTAGCCCTGGGGCCCAGAACACCGGGGAGCTGTTTTTT.

This clone came up once. This chain joins TRBV5-5 and TRBJ2-7; TRBD1 matches at 8 bases. CDR3 length: 14 residues. V trimming: 7 bases; J trimming: 0 bases; junction bases outside the gene matches: 6. The germline CDR1 and CDR2 sequences are SGHKS and YYEKEE (reference sequence). The CDR3 loop is CASSQTGGSYEQYF. The CDR3 DNA reads TGTGCCAGCTCCCAAACAGGGGGCTCCTACGAGCAGTACTTC.

V is TRBV5-1 and J is TRBJ2-5, with 9 bases identical to TRBD2. The J call may be incorrect, as the DNA end agrees better with TRBJ2-7. The CDR3 covers 15 residues. CDR1 SGHRS and CDR2 YFSETQ come from the germline V gene. CDR3 in amino acids: CASRGSSGATYEQYF. Written as DNA, the CDR3 is TGCGCCAGCAGAGGGTCTAGCGGGGCTACCTACGAGCAGTACTTC.

The rearrangement links TRBV29-1 to TRBJ2-7; 8 nucleotides agree with TRBD1. Germline V lookup: CDR1 SQVTM, CDR2 ANQGSEA. The CDR3 contains 14 residues. V dropped 4 bases and J dropped 7; count of bases not matched to a gene: 12. The CDR3 protein is CSVAAQGAPGEQYF. DNA of the CDR3: TGCAGCGTTGCGGCCCAGGGGGCACCGGGGGAGCAGTACTTC.

CDR3 nucleotide sequence: TGTGCCAGCAGCTTATCACTTGATGAAAAACTGTTTTTT. It is translated as CASSLSLDEKLFF. The chain uses TRBV7-7 and TRBJ1-4; no reliable D call. This CDR3 is 13 amino acids long. V was shortened by 2 bases and J by 6 bases, with 7 bases between the two germline ends. CDR1 is SSHAT and CDR2 is FNYEAQ in the germline V gene (reference sequence).

Written as DNA, the CDR3 is TGTGCCAGCAGCTTAACCGGTACCTTAGCCAAAAACATTCAGTACTTC. It codes for CASSLTGTLAKNIQYF. The rearrangement links TRBV7-2 to TRBJ2-4; D remains unclear. CDR3 length: 16 amino acids. CDR1 and CDR2 from the germline V gene are SGHTA and FQGNSA. The V end lost 2 bases, the J end lost 0 bases, and 11 bases lay between the germline ends.

This clone was detected only once. The genes are TRBV9 and TRBJ2-7, with 7 bases lining up with TRBD2. Looked up from germline, CDR1 is SGDLS and CDR2 is YYNGEE. V dropped 0 bases and J dropped 2; count of bases not matched to a gene: 5. The CDR3 has 15 residues. The CDR3 nucleotides read TGTGCCAGCAGCGTAGGGGGTGGGAGGGCCTACGAGCAGTACTTC. Translated: CASSVGGGRAYEQYF.

This chain links TRBV6-1 with TRBJ1-3, with TRBD1 matching over 8 bases. CDR3 size: 15 residues. Trimming at V came to 4 bases and at J to 2 bases, leaving 4 bases not matched to a gene. CDR1 and CDR2 from the germline V gene are MNHNS and SASEGT. CDR3 in amino acids: CASSAQGGAGNTIYF. CDR3 DNA: TGTGCCAGCAGTGCACAGGGGGGAGCTGGAAACACCATATATTTT.

This chain links TRBV4-3 with TRBJ2-7; 9 positions agree with TRBD2. The CDR3 is 15 residues long. V lost 0 bases and J lost 4; bases outside the gene matches: 4. The V gene's germline CDR1 is LGHNA and CDR2 YSLEER. CDR3 DNA sequence: TGCGCCAGCAGCCAAGACTGGCGGGAGGGGTACGAGCAGTACTTC. This codes for CASSQDWREGYEQYF.

The chain links TRBV5-6 to TRBJ1-2; no clear D gene. CDR1 and CDR2 from the germline V gene are SGHDT and YYEEEE. Trimming stripped 2 bases from V and 4 bases from J, with 6 bases between. There are 12 residues in the CDR3. The CDR3, as DNA: TGTGCCAGCAGCTTAGAGGGCTATGGCTACACCTTC. The encoded protein is CASSLEGYGYTF.

This clone was seen once. This sequence joins TRBV7-3 and TRBJ1-5; D might be TRBD1 (5 bases). Germline V CDR1 and CDR2: SGHTA, FQGTGA. The CDR3 is made up of 15 amino acids. V was trimmed by 5 bases and J by 6 bases, leaving 17 bases between them. The DNA of the CDR3 is TGTGCCAGCAGCCCCGCCGGGGGTAAAGGTCAGCCCCAGCATTTT. Its translation: CASSPAGGKGQPQHF.

The V gene is TRBV18, the J gene TRBJ2-2, with 7 bases aligning to TRBD1. The length of the CDR3 is 14 residues. With V trimmed by 4 bases and J by 5 bases, 4 bases remained unmatched. The germline V gene encodes CDR1 KGHSH and CDR2 LQKENI. In DNA, the CDR3 is TGTGCCAGCTCACTGGGACAGCTAACCGGGGAGCTGTTTTTT. Translated: CASSLGQLTGELFF.

V and J are TRBV18 and TRBJ1-1; TRBD1 matches 7 bases. Germline V CDR1 and CDR2: KGHSH, LQKENI. CDR3 length: 15 residues. V lost 3 bases to trimming and J lost 1 base; unmatched junction nucleotides: 5. The CDR3 loop reads CASSPRDRPNTEAFF. CDR3 coding DNA: TGTGCCAGCTCACCTCGGGACAGACCGAACACTGAAGCTTTCTTT.

The chain recombines TRBV27 with TRBJ2-4; 11 bases match TRBD2. This CDR3 spans 17 amino acids. J was trimmed by 0 bases and V by 4 bases; bases with no gene match: 5. Germline assignment: CDR1 MNHEY and CDR2 SMNVEV (reference sequence). The DNA for the CDR3 is TGTGCCAGCAGTTCGAGGACTAGCGGGTCAGCCAAAAACATTCAGTACTTC. Translating gives CASSSRTSGSAKNIQYF.

The chain joins TRBV10-3 to TRBJ2-7, with 11 nucleotides matching TRBD2. The germline V gene has CDR1 ENHRY and CDR2 SYGVKD. The CDR3 is 14 residues long. The trim removed 6 bases at V and 1 base at J, leaving 2 bases unmatched. DNA of the CDR3: TGTGCCATCAGCCTAGCGGGAGGATCCTACGAGCAGTACTTC. Protein: CAISLAGGSYEQYF.

This chain joins TRBV5-7 and TRBJ2-2; D unresolved. TRBV5-7 is an ORF for which the function is uncertain. V lost 4 bases and J 4 bases, leaving 14 bases between the germline ends. The CDR3 runs to 15 residues. CDR3 sequence (DNA): TGTGCCAGCAGCCCGGTACTCCCGATCACCGGGGAGCTGTTTTTT. This codes for CASSPVLPITGELFF.

The V gene is TRBV6-5, the J gene TRBJ2-1, with 10 nucleotides matching TRBD2. V shed 4 bases and J 9 bases; nucleotides not matched to a gene: 9. This CDR3 region has 15 residues. Germline loops: CDR1 MNHEY, CDR2 SVGAGI. CDR3 sequence reads: CASSFGLAVLGEQFF. The CDR3 nucleotides read TGTGCCAGCAGTTTTGGACTAGCGGTATTGGGTGAGCAGTTCTTC.

The chain is built from TRBV19 and TRBJ2-3, with 10 bases lining up with TRBD2. Looked up from germline, CDR1 is LNHDA and CDR2 is SQIVND (reference sequence). The CDR3 has 16 residues. The trim removed 2 bases at V and 2 bases at J, leaving 4 bases unmatched. CDR3 bases: TGTGCCAGTAGTATAATAAGCGGGAGGGCCACAGATACGCAGTATTTT. Protein: CASSIISGRATDTQYF. The complete variable domain, with remaining parts taken from reference TRBV19 and TRBJ2-3, reads DGGITQSPKYLFRKEGQNVTLSCEQNLNHDAMYWYRQDPGQGLRLIYYSQIVNDFQKGDIAEGYSVSREKKESFPLTVTSAQKNPTAFYLCASSIISGRATDTQYFGPGTRLTVL.

The chain links TRBV6-1 to TRBJ1-5; D possibly corresponds to TRBD1 (5 bases). Germline values: CDR1 MNHNS, CDR2 SASEGT. The CDR3 has 13 amino acids. This CDR3 is CAEKGNSNQPQHF. In nucleotides, the CDR3 is TGTGCAGAAAAGGGGAATAGCAATCAGCCCCAGCATTTT.

This chain uses TRBV7-9 with TRBJ2-4; 7 bases agree with TRBD2. Losses at the gene ends were 3 bases for V and 5 bases for J; bases not matched to a gene: 4. This CDR3 spans 14 amino acids. Germline CDR1 reads SEHNR; CDR2 reads FQNEAQ (reference sequence). CDR3 in amino acids: CASSLGGDQNIQYF. The DNA of the CDR3 is TGTGCCAGCAGCTTGGGAGGGGATCAAAACATTCAGTACTTC.

The V gene is TRBV7-2, the J gene TRBJ2-7; the match to TRBD2 covers 8 bases. CDR1 is SGHTA and CDR2 is FQGNSA in the germline V gene. Trimming took 3 bases from V and 2 from J; bases not matched to a gene: 6. The CDR3 is 15 residues long. In DNA, the CDR3 is TGTGCCAGCAGCTTGAGAACTAGCGGAACCTACGAGCAGTACTTC. Protein sequence: CASSLRTSGTYEQYF.

J is TRBJ1-2 and V is TRBV5-1, with D maybe TRBD1 (5 bases). Germline V gene data show CDR1 as SGHRS and CDR2 as YFSETQ. The CDR3 is made up of 14 amino acids. The V end lost 0 bases, the J end lost 2 bases, and 8 bases lay between the germline ends. CDR3 sequence reads: CASSLGGPNYGYTF. CDR3 nucleotide sequence: TGCGCCAGCAGCTTGGGGGGCCCCAACTATGGCTACACCTTC.

With regard to this clone: Other DNA variants within this sample encode the same CDR3. V gene TRBV18 combines with J gene TRBJ1-2; D possibly corresponds to TRBD1 (6 bases). Germline V CDR1 and CDR2: KGHSH, LQKENI. Trimming removed 2 bases from V and 2 bases from J, with 6 bases in between. The CDR3 has 13 amino acids. CDR3 coding DNA: TGTGCCAGCTCACCAGGGGGCAACTATGGCTACACCTTC. Amino acids: CASSPGGNYGYTF.